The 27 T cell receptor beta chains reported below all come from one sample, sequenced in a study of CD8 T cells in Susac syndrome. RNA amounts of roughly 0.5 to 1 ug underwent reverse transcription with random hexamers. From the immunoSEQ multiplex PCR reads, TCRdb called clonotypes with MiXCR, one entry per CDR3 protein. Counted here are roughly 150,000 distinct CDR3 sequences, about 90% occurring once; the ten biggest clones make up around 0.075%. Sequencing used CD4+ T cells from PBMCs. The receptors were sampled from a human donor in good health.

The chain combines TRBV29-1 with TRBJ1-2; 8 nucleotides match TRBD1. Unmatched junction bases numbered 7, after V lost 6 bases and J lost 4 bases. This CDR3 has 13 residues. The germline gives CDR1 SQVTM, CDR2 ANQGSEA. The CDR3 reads CSVASTGVYGYTF. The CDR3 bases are TGCAGCGTGGCTTCGACAGGGGTCTATGGCTACACCTTC.

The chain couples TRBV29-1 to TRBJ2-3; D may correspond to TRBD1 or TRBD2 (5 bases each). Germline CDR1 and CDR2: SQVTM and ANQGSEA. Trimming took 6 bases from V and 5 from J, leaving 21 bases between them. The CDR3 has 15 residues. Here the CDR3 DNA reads TGCAGCGTGAGGGACGGACACCTAAAGCAAGATACGCAGTATTTT. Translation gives CSVRDGHLKQDTQYF.

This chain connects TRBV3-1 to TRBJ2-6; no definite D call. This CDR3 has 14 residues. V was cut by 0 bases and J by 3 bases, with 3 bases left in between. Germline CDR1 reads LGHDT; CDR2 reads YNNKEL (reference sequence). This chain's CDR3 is CASSQEVGANVLTF. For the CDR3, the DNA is TGTGCCAGCAGCCAAGAGGTTGGGGCCAACGTCCTGACTTTC.

CDR3 nucleotide sequence: TGTGCCAGCAGCCGAAGCGGGCTAGCGGGGGGGCGGTTCTACGAGCAGTACTTC. Encoded protein: CASSRSGLAGGRFYEQYF. The chain combines TRBV7-2 with TRBJ2-7; TRBD2 aligns across 12 bases. Trimming at V came to 5 bases and at J to 3 bases, leaving 14 bases not matched to a gene. This CDR3 is 18 amino acids long. The germline CDR1 and CDR2 sequences are SGHTA and FQGNSA.

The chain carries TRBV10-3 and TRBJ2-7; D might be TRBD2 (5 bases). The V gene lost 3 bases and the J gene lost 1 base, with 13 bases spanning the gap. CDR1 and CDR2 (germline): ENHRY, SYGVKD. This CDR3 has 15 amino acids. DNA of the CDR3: TGTGCCATCAGTGAAGGGCCCCGGAGGTCCTACGAGCAGTACTTC. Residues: CAISEGPRRSYEQYF.

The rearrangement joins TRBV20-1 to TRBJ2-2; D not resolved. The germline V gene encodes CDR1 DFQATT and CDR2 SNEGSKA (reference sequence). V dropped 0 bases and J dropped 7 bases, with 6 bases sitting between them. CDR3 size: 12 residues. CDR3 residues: CSARDLRGELFF. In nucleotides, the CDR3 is TGCAGTGCTAGAGACCTTCGCGGGGAGCTGTTTTTT.

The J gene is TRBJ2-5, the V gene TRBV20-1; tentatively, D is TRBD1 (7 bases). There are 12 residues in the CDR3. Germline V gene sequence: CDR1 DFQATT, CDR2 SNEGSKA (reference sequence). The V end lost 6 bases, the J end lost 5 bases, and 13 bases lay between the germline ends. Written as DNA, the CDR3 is TGCAGTGCCTCAGGGGGGATGGAGACCCAGTACTTC. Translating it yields CSASGGMETQYF.

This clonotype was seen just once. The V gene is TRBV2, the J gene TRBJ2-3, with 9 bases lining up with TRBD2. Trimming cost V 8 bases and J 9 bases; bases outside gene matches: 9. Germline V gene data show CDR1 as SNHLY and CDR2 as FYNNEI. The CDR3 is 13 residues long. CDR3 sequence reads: CASLDLAGTTQYF. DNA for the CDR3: TGTGCCAGCTTAGACCTAGCGGGAACCACGCAGTATTTT.

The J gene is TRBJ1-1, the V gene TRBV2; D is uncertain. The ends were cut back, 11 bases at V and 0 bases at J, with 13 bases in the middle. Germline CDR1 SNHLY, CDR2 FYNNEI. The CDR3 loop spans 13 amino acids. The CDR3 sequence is CAGTQNMNTEAFF. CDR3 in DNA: TGTGCCGGAACACAGAACATGAACACTGAAGCTTTCTTT. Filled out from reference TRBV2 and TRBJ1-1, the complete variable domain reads EPEVTQTPSHQVTQMGQEVILRCVPISNHLYFYWYRQILGQKVEFLVSFYNNEISEKSEIFDDQFSVERPDGSNFTLKIRSTKLEDSAMYFCAGTQNMNTEAFFGQGTRLTVV.

CDR3 region: CSASLPLAGGTDTQYF. Written as DNA, the CDR3 is TGCAGTGCTAGCCTCCCACTAGCGGGGGGCACAGATACGCAGTATTTT. The chain employs TRBV20-1 and TRBJ2-3; TRBD2 matches at 11 bases. The J segment lost 1 base and the V segment lost 3 bases, leaving 6 bases of the junction unmatched. Looked up from germline, CDR1 is DFQATT and CDR2 is SNEGSKA (reference sequence). The CDR3 extends over 16 amino acids.

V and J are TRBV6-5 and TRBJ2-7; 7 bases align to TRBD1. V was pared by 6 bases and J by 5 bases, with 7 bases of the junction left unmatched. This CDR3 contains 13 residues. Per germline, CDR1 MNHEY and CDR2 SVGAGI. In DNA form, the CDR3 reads TGTGCCAGCAGGCCACAGGGGTTCAACGAGCAGTACTTC. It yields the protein CASRPQGFNEQYF.

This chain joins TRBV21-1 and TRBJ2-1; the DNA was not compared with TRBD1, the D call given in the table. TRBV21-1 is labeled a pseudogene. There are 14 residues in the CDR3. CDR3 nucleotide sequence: TGTGCCAGCAGCAACAGGGGGCAGGACAATGAGCAGTTCTTC. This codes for CASSNRGQDNEQFF.

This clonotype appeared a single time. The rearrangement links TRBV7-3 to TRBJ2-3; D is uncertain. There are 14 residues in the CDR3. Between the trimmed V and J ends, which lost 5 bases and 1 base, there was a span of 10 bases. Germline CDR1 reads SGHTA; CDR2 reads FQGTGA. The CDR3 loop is CASSPRPGTDTQYF. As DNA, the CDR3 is TGTGCCAGCAGCCCCCGACCCGGCACAGATACGCAGTATTTT.

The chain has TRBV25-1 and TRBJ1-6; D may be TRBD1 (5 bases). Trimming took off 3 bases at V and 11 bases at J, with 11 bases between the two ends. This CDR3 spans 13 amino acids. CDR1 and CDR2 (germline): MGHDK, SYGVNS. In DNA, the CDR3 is TGTGCCAGCAGTGAGCCAGGGTGGACACCCCTCCACTTT. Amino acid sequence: CASSEPGWTPLHF.

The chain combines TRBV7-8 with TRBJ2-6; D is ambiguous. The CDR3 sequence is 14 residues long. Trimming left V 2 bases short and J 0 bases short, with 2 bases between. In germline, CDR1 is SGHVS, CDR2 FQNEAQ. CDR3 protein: CASSLFSGANVLTF. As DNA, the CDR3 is TGTGCCAGCAGCTTATTCTCTGGGGCCAACGTCCTGACTTTC.

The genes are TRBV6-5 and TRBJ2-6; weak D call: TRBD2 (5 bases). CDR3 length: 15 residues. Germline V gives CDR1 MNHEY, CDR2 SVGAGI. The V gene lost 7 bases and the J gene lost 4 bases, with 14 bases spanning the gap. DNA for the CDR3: TGTGCCAGCACCAAAGAGGGTTCCGGGGCCAACGTCCTGACTTTC. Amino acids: CASTKEGSGANVLTF.

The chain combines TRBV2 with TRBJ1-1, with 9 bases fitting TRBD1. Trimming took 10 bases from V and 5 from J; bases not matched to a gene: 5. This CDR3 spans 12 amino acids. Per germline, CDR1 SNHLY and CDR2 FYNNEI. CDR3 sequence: CATQGAGTEAFF. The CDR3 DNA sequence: TGTGCCACACAGGGGGCGGGAACTGAAGCTTTCTTT. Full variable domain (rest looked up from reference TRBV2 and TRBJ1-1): EPEVTQTPSHQVTQMGQEVILRCVPISNHLYFYWYRQILGQKVEFLVSFYNNEISEKSEIFDDQFSVERPDGSNFTLKIRSTKLEDSAMYFCATQGAGTEAFFGQGTRLTVV.

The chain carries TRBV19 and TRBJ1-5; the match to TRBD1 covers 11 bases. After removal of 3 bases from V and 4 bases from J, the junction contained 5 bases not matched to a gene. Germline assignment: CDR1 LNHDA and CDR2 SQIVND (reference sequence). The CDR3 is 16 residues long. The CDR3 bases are TGTGCCAGTAGTATGTGGACAGGGGGCAAGAATCAGCCCCAGCATTTT. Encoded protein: CASSMWTGGKNQPQHF. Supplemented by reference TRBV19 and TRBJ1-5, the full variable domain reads DGGITQSPKYLFRKEGQNVTLSCEQNLNHDAMYWYRQDPGQGLRLIYYSQIVNDFQKGDIAEGYSVSREKKESFPLTVTSAQKNPTAFYLCASSMWTGGKNQPQHFGDGTRLSIL.

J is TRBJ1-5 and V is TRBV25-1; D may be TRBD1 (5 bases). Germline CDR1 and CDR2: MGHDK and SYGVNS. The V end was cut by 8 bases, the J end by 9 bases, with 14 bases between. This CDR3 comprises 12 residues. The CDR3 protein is CASAGLRGPQHF. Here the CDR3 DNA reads TGTGCCAGCGCGGGACTTAGGGGGCCCCAGCATTTT.

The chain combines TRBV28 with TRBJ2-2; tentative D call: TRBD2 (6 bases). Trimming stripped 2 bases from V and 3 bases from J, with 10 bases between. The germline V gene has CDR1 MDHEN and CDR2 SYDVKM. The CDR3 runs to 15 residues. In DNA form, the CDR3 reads TGTGCCAGCAGTTTAGTCAGGAGGGACACCGGGGAGCTGTTTTTT. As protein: CASSLVRRDTGELFF.

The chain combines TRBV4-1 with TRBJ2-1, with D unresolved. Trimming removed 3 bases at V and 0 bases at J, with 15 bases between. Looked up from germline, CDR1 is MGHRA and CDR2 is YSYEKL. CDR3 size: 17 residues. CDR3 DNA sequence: TGCGCCAGCAGCCAGGGTCGGTTAATACCCTCCTACAATGAGCAGTTCTTC. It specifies CASSQGRLIPSYNEQFF.

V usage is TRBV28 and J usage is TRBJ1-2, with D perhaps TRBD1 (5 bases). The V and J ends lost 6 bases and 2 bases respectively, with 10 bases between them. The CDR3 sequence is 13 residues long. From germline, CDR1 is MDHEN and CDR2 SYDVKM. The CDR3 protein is CASRVQDNYGYTF. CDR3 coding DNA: TGTGCCAGCAGGGTACAGGACAACTATGGCTACACCTTC.

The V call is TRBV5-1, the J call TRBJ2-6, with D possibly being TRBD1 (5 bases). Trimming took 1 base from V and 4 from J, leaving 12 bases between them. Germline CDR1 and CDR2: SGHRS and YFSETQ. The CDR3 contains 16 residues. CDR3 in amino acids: CASSLQGVEGANVLTF. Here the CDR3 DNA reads TGCGCCAGCAGCTTGCAGGGTGTAGAAGGGGCCAACGTCCTGACTTTC.

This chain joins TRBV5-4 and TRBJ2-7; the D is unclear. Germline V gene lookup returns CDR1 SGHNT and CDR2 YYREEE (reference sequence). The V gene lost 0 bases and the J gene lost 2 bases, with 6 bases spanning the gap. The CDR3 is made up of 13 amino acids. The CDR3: CASSLDRAYEQYF. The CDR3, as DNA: TGTGCCAGCAGCTTGGACAGAGCCTACGAGCAGTACTTC.

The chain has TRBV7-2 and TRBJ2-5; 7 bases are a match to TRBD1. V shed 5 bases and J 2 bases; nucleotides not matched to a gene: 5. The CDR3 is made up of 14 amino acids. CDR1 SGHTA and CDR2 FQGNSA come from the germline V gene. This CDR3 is CASSRDRAQETQYF. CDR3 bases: TGTGCCAGCAGCCGTGACAGGGCACAAGAGACCCAGTACTTC.

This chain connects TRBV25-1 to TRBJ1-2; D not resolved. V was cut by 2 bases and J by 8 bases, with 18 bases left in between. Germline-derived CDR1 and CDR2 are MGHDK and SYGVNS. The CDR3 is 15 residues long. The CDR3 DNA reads TGTGCCAGCAGTGAAGTTATTGAGGACCCGAGGGGCTACACCTTC. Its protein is CASSEVIEDPRGYTF.

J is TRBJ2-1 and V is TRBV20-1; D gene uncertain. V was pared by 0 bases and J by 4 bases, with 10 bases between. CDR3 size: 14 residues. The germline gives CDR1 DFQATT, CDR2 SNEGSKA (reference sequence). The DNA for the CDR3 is TGCAGTGCTAGAGATCCCCTGACTTACAATGAGCAGTTCTTC. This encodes CSARDPLTYNEQFF.